This T cell receptor beta chain was observed in a study of cytomegalovirus exposure and HLA in healthy donors (dated by TCRdb to about 2017). About the study as a whole: A later analysis indicated that the roughly 120 validation repertoires were generated on the platform also employed for the 600 to 750 repertoires of the first cohort. The study aimed to test whether signatures of past pathogen exposure could be identified by cataloging public T cell receptors. High-throughput TCR immunosequencing, statistical association of individual TCRs with disease status, and machine learning were combined to predict cytomegalovirus infection status. A separate validation cohort of 90 to 150 different subjects was used in addition to the 666-subject first cohort. Study-wide findings and limitations: A few of the identified cytomegalovirus-associated TCR beta chains were confirmed in vitro to be specific for cytomegalovirus antigens. A later analysis had no HLA typing for the validation cohort, so co-occurrence there was scored across all 130 or so repertoires. The study gave a list of 150 to 200 TCR beta chains associated with cytomegalovirus. Cytomegalovirus status was reported to be diagnosed by the classifier with high specificity and sensitivity in both the original and validation cohorts. Most TCR sequences were observed very rarely across donors, whereas some public TCRs were present in many individuals. Of the cluster scores, 85% to 95% were above 0 in a later analysis, which found that TCRs clustered in the first cohort also tended to co-occur in the 120 validation repertoires. The authors suggested that the approach could potentially be generalized to other disease states and immunological phenotypes.

The donors were included in the validation cohort of some 120 subjects, a group kept apart from the roughly 670-subject first cohort. Trimmed from V: 10 bases; trimmed from J: 0 bases; junction bases lacking a gene match: 11. CDR1 and CDR2 were assigned from the germline V gene as SGHRS and YFSETQ. The CDR3 contains 15 residues, cysteine and phenylalanine counted. The DNA shown is the 45-base CDR3, in frame from base 1. The library was built by means of the immunoSEQ multiplex PCR assay. The published analysis was carried out like this. A statistical classification framework was built for diagnosing cytomegalovirus status from the catalog of TCR beta chain sequences. TCRdb took this table from immuneACCESS and kept in-frame rearrangements with V and J called. Such tables lack part of the clones; where checked against another copy, unresolved V genes explain under half of the gap, and the rest is unexplained. The DNA was the basis for D and trimming; V, J and clone size are from that table. The sample contains about 130,000 clones, about 88% of them found a single time. Jointly, the top ten make up roughly 9.3% of the sample.

A remark on this clone: Its binding antigen is unknown. No much larger clone exists at a distance of one base, and base qualities are not known.

Sequenced sample: PBMCs. The TCR was taken from a woman under 30 in good health and CMV-seropositive. The sequence links TRBV5-1 to TRBJ1-1; 8 bases in the middle match TRBD1. The nucleotides are TGCGCCCGGGAACGACAGGGGATAATGAACACTGAAGCTTTCTTT. Translation gives CARERQGIMNTEAFF.